A single TCR beta chain is shown here with its context. Assay: immunoSEQ multiplex PCR; the TCRdb copy retains only in-frame clones and omits some. The table has about 350,000 clones, around 88% seen once; the top ten hold just over 7%. The data belong to a study of blood T cell repertoires in COVID-19. Study in general: T cells, B-cell-depleted T cells, or PBMCs supplied cDNA or gDNA.

The CDR3 runs 16 residues. Trimming shortened V by 1 base and J by 0 bases, and 13 bases separated the two germline ends. The germline gives CDR1 MGHRA, CDR2 YSYEKL. Enrolment of Seattle patients took place during active infection, and they were followed longitudinally. This receptor was taken from a woman in her sixties or seventies with COVID-19, enrolled during active disease. Source material: peripheral blood. The chain uses TRBV4-1 and TRBJ2-7; possibly TRBD2 for D (6 bases). For the CDR3, the DNA is TGCGCCAGCAGCCAAGGAGCGTCGGGGGTCTCCTACGAGCAGTACTTC. It specifies CASSQGASGVSYEQYF.